Shown below are 22 T cell receptor beta chains from a single sample sequenced in a study of T-cell memory formation after mild COVID-19. One entry per CDR3 protein, called by TCRdb with MiXCR from the 5' RACE reads. The sample has 150,000 to 200,000 distinct CDR3 sequences; about a fifth are singletons. The specimen was PBMCs or a T cell subset sorted from them (not recorded which). Receptors were obtained from an adult woman who had mild COVID-19 (a few samples of this study predate the infection). Cell type and time point are not known.

This clonotype was seen only a few times. This chain connects TRBV12-3 or TRBV12-4 to TRBJ2-7; 7 bases agree with TRBD1. CDR3 length: 14 residues. V lost 7 bases and J lost 3; bases outside the gene matches: 9. CDR3 loop: CASKAGGPSYEQYF. The CDR3 DNA reads TGTGCCAGCAAAGCAGGGGGTCCAAGCTACGAGCAGTACTTC.

This clonotype showed up just a few times. The chain is built from TRBV7-9 and TRBJ1-1; no reliable D call. CDR3 size: 16 residues. CDR1 SEHNR and CDR2 FQNEAQ come from the germline V gene (reference sequence). V was shortened by 6 bases and J by 1 base, with 18 bases between the two germline ends. The DNA for the CDR3 is TGTGCCAGCAGATCCATGGGAGCTCGACAGAACACTGAAGCTTTCTTT. It translates to CASRSMGARQNTEAFF.

The chain combines TRBV4-1 with TRBJ1-2, with TRBD1 matching over 10 bases. Trimming at V came to 1 base and at J to 4 bases, leaving 3 bases not matched to a gene. Per the germline V gene, CDR1 is MGHRA and CDR2 is YSYEKL. This CDR3 is 15 amino acids long. The CDR3, as DNA: TGCGCCAGCAGCCAAGCCGGGACAGGGGCCTATGGCTACACCTTC. Amino acid sequence: CASSQAGTGAYGYTF.

The chain carries TRBV7-2 and TRBJ1-6, with a weak D call TRBD1 (6 bases). Germline CDR1 is SGHTA and CDR2 is FQGNSA. With 5 bases removed from V and 8 bases from J, the gap between germline ends came to 13 bases. The CDR3 has 14 amino acids. The CDR3 spells CASSAEGGDSPLHF. DNA for the CDR3: TGTGCCAGCAGCGCCGAAGGGGGGGATTCACCCCTCCACTTT.

This sequence joins TRBV25-1 and TRBJ2-1; 10 positions agree with TRBD2. The CDR3 covers 15 residues. Germline V gives CDR1 MGHDK, CDR2 SYGVNS. V trimming: 5 bases; J trimming: 5 bases; junction bases outside the gene matches: 6. In DNA, the CDR3 is TGTGCCAGCAGTTTTGGGACTAGCGCAGACAATGAGCAGTTCTTC. It yields the protein CASSFGTSADNEQFF.

This clonotype has a handful of counts. Written as DNA, the CDR3 is TGCAGTGCTGGGGGTAGCGGGGTGAGCTCCTACAATGAGCAGTTCTTC. Protein: CSAGGSGVSSYNEQFF. V usage is TRBV20-1 and J usage is TRBJ2-1; 8 bases align to TRBD2. Germline V gene lookup returns CDR1 DFQATT and CDR2 SNEGSKA (reference sequence). The CDR3 covers 16 residues. V was clipped by 5 bases and J by 0 bases; unmatched bases: 9.

This chain joins TRBV30 and TRBJ2-2; D is possibly TRBD1 or TRBD2 (5 bases each). The length of the CDR3 is 11 residues. Germline V gene sequence: CDR1 GTSNPN, CDR2 SVGIG (reference sequence). V lost 1 base, J lost 9 bases, and 6 bases lay in between. The CDR3 nucleotides read TGTGCCTGGAGTGGGGACCGGGAGCTGTTTTTT. It is translated as CAWSGDRELFF.

The chain joins TRBV6-2 or TRBV6-3 to TRBJ2-7; D possibly corresponds to TRBD1 (6 bases). This CDR3 is 15 amino acids long. CDR1 and CDR2 (germline): MNHEY, SVGEGT. The V end was cut by 4 bases, the J end by 6 bases, with 19 bases between. The CDR3 region has the DNA TGTGCCAGCAGTTCTTACAGACAGGAAATTGGCGAGCAGTACTTC. Its protein product is CASSSYRQEIGEQYF.

This clonotype occurred a few times. The chain carries TRBV4-1 and TRBJ2-1; 7 bases fit TRBD2. The CDR3 is 14 residues long. Per the germline V gene, CDR1 is MGHRA and CDR2 is YSYEKL. The ends lost 5 bases at V and 6 bases at J; junction bases unmatched: 7. Here the CDR3 reads CASSSPGGPNEQFF. CDR3 nucleotides: TGCGCCAGCAGCTCCCCGGGGGGACCCAATGAGCAGTTCTTC.

The V and J genes are TRBV7-9 and TRBJ2-1, with D tentatively TRBD1 (6 bases). The CDR3 is 14 residues long. V lost 0 bases and J lost 5, with 8 bases in between. Germline V gives CDR1 SEHNR, CDR2 FQNEAQ (reference sequence). CDR3 sequence: CASSLAYRDNEQFF. CDR3 DNA sequence: TGTGCCAGCAGCTTAGCATACAGGGACAATGAGCAGTTCTTC.

The rearrangement uses TRBV24-1 and TRBJ2-2, with a possible D match to TRBD1 (5 bases). The ends were cut back, 9 bases at V and 3 bases at J, with 13 bases in the middle. The V gene's germline CDR1 is KGHDR and CDR2 SFDVKD. This CDR3 region has 14 residues. The CDR3 region has the DNA TGTGCCACCCGATACAGGAACCACACCGGGGAGCTGTTTTTT. Translated: CATRYRNHTGELFF.

This chain connects TRBV27 to TRBJ2-4; D is unclear. The CDR3 runs to 15 residues. Trimming took off 2 bases at V and 0 bases at J, with 8 bases between the two ends. In germline, CDR1 is MNHEY, CDR2 SMNVEV (reference sequence). The CDR3 DNA sequence: TGTGCCAGCAGTTTAAACGGTCTAGCCAAAAACATTCAGTACTTC. It encodes CASSLNGLAKNIQYF.

This chain connects TRBV4-3 to TRBJ1-5; D remains unclear. The germline CDR1 and CDR2 sequences are LGHNA and YSLEER. There are 16 residues in the CDR3. The V gene lost 3 bases and the J gene lost 2 bases, with 14 bases spanning the gap. The CDR3 sequence: CASSHSFRAGNQPQHF. The CDR3 DNA follows: TGCGCCAGCAGCCATTCCTTTAGGGCCGGCAATCAGCCCCAGCATTTT.

This clonotype was observed once. The gene calls are TRBV3-1 and TRBJ2-7, with a tentative D call TRBD1 (5 bases). Germline CDR1 and CDR2: LGHDT and YNNKEL (reference sequence). Trimming shortened V by 3 bases and J by 1 base, and 16 bases separated the two germline ends. The CDR3 consists of 16 residues. CDR3 nucleotide sequence: TGTGCCAGCAGCCATGCCGCAGGGTGGGGATCCTACGAGCAGTACTTC. It yields the protein CASSHAAGWGSYEQYF.

This clonotype was counted a few times. The chain employs TRBV5-1 and TRBJ2-5; a weak D match, TRBD1 (6 bases). V gave up 3 bases and J gave up 1 base, with 13 bases separating them. The CDR3 length is 15 residues. The V gene's germline CDR1 is SGHRS and CDR2 YFSETQ. The CDR3 nucleotides read TGCGCCAGCAGCTCAATCGGACAGATCCAAGAGACCCAGTACTTC. Translation gives CASSSIGQIQETQYF. Supplemented by reference TRBV5-1 and TRBJ2-5, the full variable domain reads KAGVTQTPRYLIKTRGQQVTLSCSPISGHRSVSWYQQTPGQGLQFLFEYFSETQRNKGNFPGRFSGRQFSNSRSEMNVSTLELGDSALYLCASSSIGQIQETQYFGPGTRLLVL.

The chain employs TRBV7-9 and TRBJ2-5; D possibly corresponds to TRBD1 (7 bases). The CDR3 is made up of 14 amino acids. The germline V gene has CDR1 SEHNR and CDR2 FQNEAQ (reference sequence). V dropped 0 bases and J dropped 7 bases, with 12 bases sitting between them. The chain's CDR3 is CASSLARGEVTQYF. The CDR3 DNA reads as TGTGCCAGCAGCTTAGCCAGGGGGGAGGTGACCCAGTACTTC. Combining the CDR3 with reference TRBV7-9 and TRBJ2-5 gives the whole variable domain DTGVSQNPRHKITKRGQNVTFRCDPISEHNRLYWYRQTLGQGPEFLTYFQNEAQLEKSRLLSDRFSAERPKGSFSTLEIQRTEQGDSAMYLCASSLARGEVTQYFGPGTRLLVL.

The chain is built from TRBV4-3 and TRBJ2-1; no clear D. The CDR3 consists of 17 residues. Germline assignment: CDR1 LGHNA and CDR2 YSLEER. Trimming shortened V by 3 bases and J by 0 bases, and 15 bases separated the two germline ends. The CDR3 nucleotides are TGCGCCAGCAGCCAGACAAACGTGAGGAGCTCCTACAATGAGCAGTTCTTC. Amino acids: CASSQTNVRSSYNEQFF.

The CDR3 DNA reads TGTGCCAGCAGTTTTGTACTAGCAGACAATGAGCAGTTCTTC. It translates to CASSFVLADNEQFF. The genes are TRBV12-3 or TRBV12-4 and TRBJ2-1; tentatively, D is TRBD2 (6 bases). This CDR3 is built from 14 residues. Between the trimmed V and J ends, which lost 3 bases and 5 bases, there was a span of 11 bases.

The chain uses TRBV7-9 and TRBJ2-1, with TRBD1 identical over 9 bases. CDR1 is SEHNR, CDR2 FQNEAQ, per germline (reference sequence). The trim removed 5 bases at V and 9 bases at J, leaving 8 bases unmatched. The CDR3 consists of 14 residues. CDR3 residues: CASSIWTGAGEQFF. In DNA form, the CDR3 reads TGTGCCAGCAGCATATGGACAGGGGCTGGTGAGCAGTTCTTC.

There are a few counts of this clonotype. The chain is built from TRBV9 and TRBJ2-7; the match to TRBD1 covers 9 bases. The germline gives CDR1 SGDLS, CDR2 YYNGEE. The trim removed 0 bases at V and 2 bases at J, leaving 0 bases unmatched. The length of the CDR3 is 14 residues. The CDR3 loop reads CASSVGDRAYEQYF. CDR3 in DNA: TGTGCCAGCAGCGTAGGGGACAGGGCCTACGAGCAGTACTTC.

In this sample, this clonotype turned up a few times. The chain employs TRBV20-1 and TRBJ2-1; D unresolved. CDR3 length: 14 residues. Germline V CDR1 and CDR2: DFQATT, SNEGSKA (reference sequence). V lost 4 bases and J lost 5, with 15 bases in between. CDR3 amino acids: CSAIALEIDNEQFF. Written as DNA, the CDR3 is TGCAGTGCTATTGCTCTTGAAATCGACAATGAGCAGTTCTTC.

The chain employs TRBV27 and TRBJ2-7; D uncertain. This CDR3 contains 11 residues. V was cut by 10 bases and J by 7 bases, with 14 bases left in between. Germline V gene sequence: CDR1 MNHEY, CDR2 SMNVEV (reference sequence). The CDR3 is CATKFRKEQYF. CDR3 bases: TGTGCCACCAAGTTTCGAAAAGAGCAGTACTTC.